This entry features one T cell receptor (beta chain) sequence. The source of the sample is a study of blood T cell repertoires in COVID-19. The overall study: Acute and convalescent COVID-19 specimens originated in the United States, Italy and Spain. Nucleic acid was either cDNA or gDNA, and it came from T cells, B-cell-depleted T cells, or PBMCs.

The authors' processing: Scientists estimated how many nucleated cells there were by amplifying reference gene primers. Using immunoSEQ multiplex PCR, the repertoire was profiled, and TCRdb retains in-frame clones only, with some absent. That table supplies the V and J calls and clone size; D and trimming were determined from the DNA. The table lists approximately 250,000 clones, roughly 84% of them singletons. Per germline, CDR1 SEHNR and CDR2 FQNEAQ (reference sequence). V was clipped by 3 bases and J by 4 bases; unmatched bases: 5. The CDR3 has 16 amino acids. V gene TRBV7-9 combines with J gene TRBJ2-3; 12 positions agree with TRBD2. The TCR originated in a man aged 35-49 years with acute or convalescent COVID-19. Material: peripheral blood. The chain's CDR3 is CASSFSSGGASDTQYF. The CDR3 DNA sequence: TGTGCCAGCAGCTTCTCTAGCGGGGGGGCATCAGATACGCAGTATTTT.